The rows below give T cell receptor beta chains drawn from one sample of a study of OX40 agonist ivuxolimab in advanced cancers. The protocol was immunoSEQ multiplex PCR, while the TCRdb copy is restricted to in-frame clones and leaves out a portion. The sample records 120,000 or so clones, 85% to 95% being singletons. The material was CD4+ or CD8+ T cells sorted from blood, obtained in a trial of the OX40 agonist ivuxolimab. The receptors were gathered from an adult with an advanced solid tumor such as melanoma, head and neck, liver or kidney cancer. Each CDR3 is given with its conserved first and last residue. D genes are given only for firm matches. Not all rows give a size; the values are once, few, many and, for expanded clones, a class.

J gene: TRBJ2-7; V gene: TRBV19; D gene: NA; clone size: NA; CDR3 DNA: TGTGCCAGTAGTATATGGCAGGGTACCTACGAGCAGCACTTC; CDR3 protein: CASSIWQGTYEQHF
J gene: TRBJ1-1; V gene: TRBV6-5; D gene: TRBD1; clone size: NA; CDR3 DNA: TGTGCCAGCAGTTACCGGAACAGGGGGCTGAGAGCTGAAGCTTTCTTT; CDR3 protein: CASSYRNRGLRAEAFF
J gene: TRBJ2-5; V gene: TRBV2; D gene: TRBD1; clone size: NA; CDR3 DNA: TGTGCCAGCAACTTGGACAGGGCAGGGACCCAGTACTTC; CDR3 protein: CASNLDRAGTQYF
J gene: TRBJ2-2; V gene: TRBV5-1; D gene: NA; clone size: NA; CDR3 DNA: TGCGCCAGCAGCTTGGTGGGGAGCGGGGAGCTGTTTTTT; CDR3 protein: CASSLVGSGELFF
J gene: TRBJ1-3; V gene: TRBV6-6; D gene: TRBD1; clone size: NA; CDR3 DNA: TGTGCCAGCAGTTACGGACAGGGAGAAGGAAACACCATATATTTT; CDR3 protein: CASSYGQGEGNTIYF
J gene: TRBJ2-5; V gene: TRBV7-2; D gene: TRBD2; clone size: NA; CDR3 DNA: TGTGCCAGCAGCCTATTACTAGCGGGAGAGACCCAGTACTTC; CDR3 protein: CASSLLLAGETQYF
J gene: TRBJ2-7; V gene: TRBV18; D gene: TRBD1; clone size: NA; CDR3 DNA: TGTGCCAGCTCACCAGGGACAGGGAACTCCTACGAGCAGTACTTC; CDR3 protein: CASSPGTGNSYEQYF
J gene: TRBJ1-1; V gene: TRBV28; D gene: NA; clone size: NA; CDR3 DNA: TGTGCCAGCTTACCCGCGGGGGCAAGAACTGAAGCTTTCTTT; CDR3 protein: CASLPAGARTEAFF
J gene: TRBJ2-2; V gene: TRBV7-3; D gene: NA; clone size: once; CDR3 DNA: TGTGCCAGCAGTTACCCCGGGACGCAAACCGGGGAGCTGTTTTTT; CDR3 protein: CASSYPGTQTGELFF
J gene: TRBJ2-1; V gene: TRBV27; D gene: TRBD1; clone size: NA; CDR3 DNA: TGTGCCAGCAGCCCACAGGGGAGCTCCTACAATGAGCAGTTCTTC; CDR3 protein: CASSPQGSSYNEQFF